The 23 T cell receptor beta chains listed next were all sequenced from one sample in a study of spatial heterogeneity in lung cancer. TCRdb fed the 5' RACE reads into MiXCR, producing one record per CDR3 protein. Of under 10,000 distinct CDR3 sequences in the sample, 5.4% are singletons; the top ten hold approximately 39%. This sample's time point: sample taken at primary tumor resection. Unsorted whole RNA of tumor, nontumor lung or frozen PBMC was sequenced. The sample in question was PBMCs, obtained at surgery. The receptor set was obtained from a male donor with early-stage non-small cell lung cancer.

This clonotype has at least ten counts. CDR3 in DNA: TGTGCCAGCAGCCTGGGACTAGCGGACCGGCACAATGAGCAGTTCTTC. Encoded protein: CASSLGLADRHNEQFF. The V and J genes are TRBV2 and TRBJ2-1; 11 bases line up with TRBD2. With V trimmed by 6 bases and J by 5 bases, 9 bases remained unmatched. Germline assignment: CDR1 SNHLY and CDR2 FYNNEI. The CDR3 totals 16 residues.

This clonotype was recorded at least ten times. V and J are TRBV6-1 and TRBJ2-7; D might be TRBD2 (5 bases). V was cut by 11 bases and J by 5 bases, with 19 bases left in between. Germline CDR1 is MNHNS and CDR2 is SASEGT. This CDR3 has 13 amino acids. The CDR3 coding sequence is TGTGCCGGTGGAGTGGACTTCCCGCACGAGCAGTACTTC. It specifies CAGGVDFPHEQYF.

This clonotype was recorded at least ten times. The V call is TRBV10-2, the J call TRBJ2-3, with D perhaps matching TRBD1 or TRBD2 (7 bases each). The V gene's germline CDR1 is WSHSY and CDR2 SAAADI. The ends were cut back, 10 bases at V and 2 bases at J, with 13 bases in the middle. This CDR3 has 13 residues. The CDR3 loop reads CAIRGGATDTQYF. For the CDR3, the DNA is TGCGCCATCAGGGGGGGGGCCACAGATACGCAGTATTTT.

This clonotype was counted at least ten times. The CDR3 DNA sequence: TGTGCCATCAGGACAGGGGGCGCTCACAATGAGCAGTTCTTC. It yields the protein CAIRTGGAHNEQFF. The rearrangement joins TRBV10-3 to TRBJ2-1, with 10 bases aligning to TRBD1. Germline values: CDR1 ENHRY, CDR2 SYGVKD. The CDR3 sequence is 14 residues long. The V gene end was trimmed by 6 bases and the J gene end by 5 bases; junction bases not matched to a gene: 4.

This clonotype has at least ten counts. The chain combines TRBV20-1 with TRBJ1-6; possible D gene TRBD1, 5 bases. The CDR3 sequence is 12 residues long. V lost 7 bases and J lost 9, with 13 bases in between. Per germline, CDR1 DFQATT and CDR2 SNEGSKA (reference sequence). For the CDR3, the DNA is TGCAGTGTAGGCAGGGCGAGTTCACCCCTCCACTTT. Its translation: CSVGRASSPLHF.

Many counts were recorded for this clonotype. The rearrangement links TRBV4-1 to TRBJ1-1; D unclear. The V end was cut by 6 bases, the J end by 4 bases, with 9 bases between. From germline, CDR1 is MGHRA and CDR2 YSYEKL. The CDR3 loop spans 12 amino acids. The CDR3 loop reads CASSYSSTEAFF. The CDR3 DNA is TGCGCCAGCAGTTACTCGAGCACTGAAGCTTTCTTT.

The sample holds many counts of this clonotype. The chain links TRBV25-1 to TRBJ2-3, with no clear D. Trimming cost V 5 bases and J 1 base, with 13 bases left between them. Germline loops: CDR1 MGHDK, CDR2 SYGVNS. The CDR3 has 15 amino acids. The CDR3 here is CASSNPFRGTDTQYF. In DNA form, the CDR3 reads TGTGCCAGCAGTAATCCTTTCCGGGGCACAGATACGCAGTATTTT.

This clonotype was found many times. The chain uses TRBV7-2 and TRBJ1-6, with D possibly being TRBD1 (5 bases). Germline V gene lookup returns CDR1 SGHTA and CDR2 FQGNSA. This CDR3 has 16 residues. Trimming stripped 6 bases from V and 10 bases from J, with 22 bases between. CDR3 nucleotide sequence: TGTGCCAGCAGATCGGGAACCGGGACTCTGAGATCACCCCTCCACTTT. Encoded protein: CASRSGTGTLRSPLHF. Combining the CDR3 with reference TRBV7-2 and TRBJ1-6 gives the whole variable domain GAGVSQSPSNKVTEKGKDVELRCDPISGHTALYWYRQSLGQGLEFLIYFQGNSAPDKSGLPSDRFSAERTGGSVSTLTIQRTQQEDSAVYLCASRSGTGTLRSPLHFGNGTRLTVT.

This clonotype appeared many times. The rearrangement joins TRBV6-6 to TRBJ2-3, with TRBD2 matching over 8 bases. With 0 bases clipped from V and 6 bases from J, the junction kept 8 bases outside the gene matches. Germline values: CDR1 MNHNY, CDR2 SVGAGI (reference sequence). The CDR3 totals 16 residues. This chain's CDR3 is CASSYSRGLVDDTQYF. In nucleotides, the CDR3 is TGTGCCAGCAGTTACTCGAGGGGACTAGTGGACGATACGCAGTATTTT.

This clonotype was observed many times. The chain recombines TRBV6-6 with TRBJ2-1; the match to TRBD1 covers 9 bases. Germline CDR1 MNHNY, CDR2 SVGAGI (reference sequence). This CDR3 comprises 13 residues. J was trimmed by 4 bases and V by 8 bases; bases with no gene match: 3. CDR3 residues: CASGTGNYNEQFF. The CDR3 region has the DNA TGTGCCAGCGGGACAGGGAATTACAATGAGCAGTTCTTC.

This clonotype was counted ten times or more. This chain uses TRBV6-5 with TRBJ1-6; unclear D gene. V shed 6 bases and J shed 0 bases, with 12 bases lying between them. Germline assignment: CDR1 MNHEY and CDR2 SVGAGI. CDR3 length: 16 residues. The CDR3 loop is CASSYGGSSYNSPLHF. CDR3 DNA sequence: TGTGCCAGCAGCTACGGCGGGAGCTCCTATAATTCACCCCTCCACTTT.

This clonotype was seen repeatedly, ten times or more. J is TRBJ1-5 and V is TRBV19; D unclear. This CDR3 has 15 residues. CDR1 is LNHDA and CDR2 is SQIVND in the germline V gene (reference sequence). V lost 4 bases to trimming and J lost 1 base, with 11 bases between them. The CDR3 DNA follows: TGTGCCAGTAGTAACCGACGGGAGAGCAATCAGCCCCAGCATTTT. Translating gives CASSNRRESNQPQHF.

This clonotype has a handful of counts. This chain connects TRBV4-3 to TRBJ2-7; 9 bases align to TRBD2. Germline loops: CDR1 LGHNA, CDR2 YSLEER. Trimming at V came to 1 base and at J to 5 bases, leaving 6 bases not matched to a gene. The CDR3 consists of 15 residues. CDR3 coding DNA: TGCGCCAGCAGCCAAGGGGTAGCGGGAGAGGACGAGCAGTACTTC. It translates to CASSQGVAGEDEQYF.

The table lists this clonotype with many counts. This chain joins TRBV21-1 and TRBJ2-5. TRBV21-1 is a documented pseudogene. The CDR3 runs 11 residues. CDR3 coding DNA: TGTGCCAGCAGCAAAGAGGAGACCCAGTACTTC. Its protein is CASSKEETQYF.

In this sample, this clonotype turned up many times. The chain recombines TRBV9 with TRBJ2-7, with D tentatively TRBD2 (5 bases). CDR1 is SGDLS, CDR2 YYNGEE, per germline. The germline V and J ends were trimmed by 5 bases and 1 base, with 16 bases remaining between them. The CDR3 covers 15 residues. CDR3 in DNA: TGTGCCAGCAGTCCCCTGGGCTCGGGATCCTACGAGCAGTACTTC. It is translated as CASSPLGSGSYEQYF.

The sample holds many counts of this clonotype. CDR3 protein: CASSDSTGTGYNEQFF. In DNA, the CDR3 is TGTGCCAGCAGTGATTCAACCGGGACAGGATACAATGAGCAGTTCTTC. The chain uses TRBV25-1 and TRBJ2-1, with TRBD1 identical over 8 bases. Germline values: CDR1 MGHDK, CDR2 SYGVNS. The CDR3 covers 16 residues. V lost 3 bases, J lost 4 bases, and 8 bases stayed unmatched.

The CDR3: CAIRAQGGTQYF. For the CDR3, the DNA is TGTGCCATCAGAGCTCAAGGCGGCACGCAGTATTTT. This chain links TRBV10-3 with TRBJ2-3; no reliable D call. CDR1 and CDR2 (germline): ENHRY, SYGVKD. This CDR3 is built from 12 residues. V was shortened by 6 bases and J by 9 bases, with 13 bases between the two germline ends.

This clonotype was recorded at least ten times. This chain connects TRBV18 to TRBJ2-2; 8 bases match TRBD1. Losses at the gene ends were 2 bases for V and 2 bases for J; bases not matched to a gene: 4. CDR3 length: 16 amino acids. CDR1 is KGHSH and CDR2 is LQKENI in the germline V gene. For the CDR3, the DNA is TGTGCCAGCTCACCATGGGCAGGGGGCAACACCGGGGAGCTGTTTTTT. This sequence encodes CASSPWAGGNTGELFF.

This clonotype was recorded at least ten times. This chain connects TRBV6-6 to TRBJ2-1, with a weak D call TRBD2 (8 bases). With 7 bases removed from V and 7 bases from J, the gap between germline ends came to 29 bases. In germline, CDR1 is MNHNY, CDR2 SVGAGI (reference sequence). The CDR3 runs to 18 residues. The CDR3 sequence is CASTAGGGRGAGANEQFF. CDR3 sequence (DNA): TGTGCCAGCACCGCAGGGGGGGGCAGGGGAGCGGGAGCAAATGAGCAGTTCTTC.

This clonotype has at least ten counts. The chain carries TRBV5-1 and TRBJ1-1; D is uncertain. CDR1 and CDR2 (germline): SGHRS, YFSETQ. The CDR3 covers 14 residues. V lost 4 bases to trimming and J lost 5 bases, with 15 bases between them. CDR3 bases: TGCGCCAGCAGCCTGGACGGGTCTCGTACTGAAGCTTTCTTT. Protein sequence: CASSLDGSRTEAFF. The entire variable domain, with the rest obtained from reference TRBV5-1 and TRBJ1-1, is as follows: KAGVTQTPRYLIKTRGQQVTLSCSPISGHRSVSWYQQTPGQGLQFLFEYFSETQRNKGNFPGRFSGRQFSNSRSEMNVSTLELGDSALYLCASSLDGSRTEAFFGQGTRLTVV.

This clonotype was observed at least ten times. The V call is TRBV6-2 or TRBV6-3, the J call TRBJ2-1; the D is unclear. With 8 bases removed from V and 6 bases from J, the gap between germline ends came to 11 bases. This CDR3 comprises 12 residues. The germline gives CDR1 MNHEY, CDR2 SVGEGT. This CDR3 is CASGVNLNEQFF. CDR3 DNA sequence: TGTGCCAGCGGAGTGAACCTCAATGAGCAGTTCTTC.

This clonotype was detected ten times or more. The rearrangement joins TRBV19 to TRBJ2-2; 9 bases fit TRBD1. CDR3 length: 16 residues. Germline V gives CDR1 LNHDA, CDR2 SQIVND (reference sequence). V was clipped by 6 bases and J by 4 bases; unmatched bases: 9. The CDR3: CASRFGGQGITGELFF. In DNA form, the CDR3 reads TGTGCCAGTAGGTTTGGTGGACAGGGGATCACCGGGGAGCTGTTTTTT.

In its sample, this clonotype was seen many times. The V gene is TRBV29-1, the J gene TRBJ2-3; perhaps D is TRBD1 or TRBD2 (5 bases each). The CDR3 length is 15 residues. Germline loops: CDR1 SQVTM, CDR2 ANQGSEA. V was pared by 4 bases and J by 1 base, with 15 bases between. The CDR3 region has the DNA TGCAGCGTTGGCCCCCGGGGCGGAGGCACAGATACGCAGTATTTT. This codes for CSVGPRGGGTDTQYF.